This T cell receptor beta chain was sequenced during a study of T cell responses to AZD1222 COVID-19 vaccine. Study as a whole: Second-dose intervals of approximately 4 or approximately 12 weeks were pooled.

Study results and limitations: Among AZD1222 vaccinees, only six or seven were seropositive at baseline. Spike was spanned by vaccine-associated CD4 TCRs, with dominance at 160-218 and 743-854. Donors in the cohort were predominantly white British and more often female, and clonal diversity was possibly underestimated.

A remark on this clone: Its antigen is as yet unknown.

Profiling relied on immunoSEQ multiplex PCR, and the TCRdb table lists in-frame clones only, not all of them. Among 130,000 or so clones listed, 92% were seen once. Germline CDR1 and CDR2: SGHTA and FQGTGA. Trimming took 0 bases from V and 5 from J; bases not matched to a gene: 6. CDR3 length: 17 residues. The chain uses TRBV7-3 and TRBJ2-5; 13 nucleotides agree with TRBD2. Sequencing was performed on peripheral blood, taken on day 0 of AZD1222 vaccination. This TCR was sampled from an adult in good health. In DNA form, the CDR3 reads TGTGCCAGCAGCTTAACCGGGCGGGGACTAGCGGGGGAGACCCAGTACTTC. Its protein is CASSLTGRGLAGETQYF.